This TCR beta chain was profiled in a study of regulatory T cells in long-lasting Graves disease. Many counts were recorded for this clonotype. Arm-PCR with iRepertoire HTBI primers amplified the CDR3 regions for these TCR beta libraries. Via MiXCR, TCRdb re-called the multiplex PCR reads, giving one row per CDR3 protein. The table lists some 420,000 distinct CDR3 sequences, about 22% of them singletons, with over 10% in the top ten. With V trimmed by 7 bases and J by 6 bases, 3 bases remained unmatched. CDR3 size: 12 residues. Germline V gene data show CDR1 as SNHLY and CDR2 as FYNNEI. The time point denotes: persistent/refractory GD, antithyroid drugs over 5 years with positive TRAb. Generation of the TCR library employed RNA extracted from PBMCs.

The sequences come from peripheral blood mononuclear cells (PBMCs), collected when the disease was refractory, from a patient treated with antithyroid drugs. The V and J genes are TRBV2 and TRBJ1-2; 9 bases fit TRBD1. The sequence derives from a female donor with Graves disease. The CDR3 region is CASNRDRDGYTF. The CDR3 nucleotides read TGTGCCAGCAATCGGGACAGGGATGGCTACACCTTC.